The clone carrying this T cell receptor beta chain appeared many times. Its matching antigen is unknown. This record belongs to a study of T cells in Graves' hyperthyroidism and ophthalmopathy. RNA transcripts yielded amplified TCR beta CDR3 regions. The TCR CDR3 was amplified in a first-round RT-PCR using the HTBI primer set. TCRdb reanalysed the multiplex PCR reads using MiXCR and keeps one entry per CDR3 protein. Of around 440,000 distinct CDR3 sequences listed, 15% to 19% are singletons. Findings of the study overall: Onset of ophthalmopathy came a median around 6.5 months after the model predicted it.

Source material for PBMCs was less than 12 ml fresh peripheral blood. V trimming: 4 bases; J trimming: 0 bases; junction bases outside the gene matches: 6. Germline CDR1 reads MDHEN; CDR2 reads SYDVKM. This CDR3 region has 16 residues. Material: blood. J is TRBJ2-3 and V is TRBV28; 8 nucleotides agree with TRBD1. The TCR comes from a woman younger than 35 with Graves' hyperthyroidism. The DNA for the CDR3 is TGTGCCAGCAGTTCATTAGACAGGGGAAGCACAGATACGCAGTATTTT. Amino acids: CASSSLDRGSTDTQYF.